This TCR beta chain appears in the sequencing data of a study of blood T cell repertoires in COVID-19. Study at large: T cells, B-cell-depleted T cells, or PBMCs provided the cDNA or gDNA that served as material.

This clone was observed a single time. Study processing details: Using reference gene primer amplification, nucleated cell counts were estimated. The data were produced by immunoSEQ multiplex PCR, yet TCRdb's version contains in-frame clones alone and is incomplete. From that table come the V and J calls and clone size; the DNA was used to work out D and trimming. The repertoire holds 200,000 or so clones, with around four fifths as singletons. V gave up 4 bases and J gave up 5 bases; unmatched junction bases: 10. The CDR3 consists of 15 residues. Germline CDR1 reads KGHSH; CDR2 reads LQKENI. The chain employs TRBV18 and TRBJ2-7; 8 nucleotides line up with TRBD2. Sequencing used peripheral blood. The receptor's source is a woman aged 65 to 85 with active or convalescent COVID-19. The CDR3 protein is CASSRTRAGVHEQYF. The CDR3 DNA reads TGTGCCAGCTCACGGACACGAGCGGGAGTCCACGAGCAGTACTTC.